A single sample is the source of the 30 T cell receptor beta chains below, sequenced in a study of blood T cell repertoires in COVID-19. TCRdb's copy holds only in-frame clones and misses some; the assay was immunoSEQ multiplex PCR. The data contain about 130,000 clones, roughly 80% of them singletons. Sequencing used peripheral blood. Receptors were obtained from a woman aged 45-65 years with acute or convalescent COVID-19.

The chain uses TRBV7-8 and TRBJ1-4; a possible D gene is TRBD1 (6 bases). Germline CDR1 reads SGHVS; CDR2 reads FQNEAQ. Trimming took 1 base from V and 8 from J, leaving 14 bases between them. CDR3 length equals 15 residues. In DNA form, the CDR3 reads TGTGCCAGCAGCTTAGGACTCGGACAGAACGAAAAACTGTTTTTT. Protein sequence: CASSLGLGQNEKLFF.

The V call is TRBV5-1, the J call TRBJ2-1; 7 nucleotides match TRBD1. With V trimmed by 0 bases and J by 3 bases, 6 bases remained unmatched. The germline V gene encodes CDR1 SGHRS and CDR2 YFSETQ. This CDR3 contains 16 residues. The CDR3 reads CASSLVRDSNYNEQFF. CDR3 nucleotide sequence: TGCGCCAGCAGCTTGGTCCGGGACAGCAACTACAATGAGCAGTTCTTC.

J is TRBJ1-5 and V is TRBV30, with 9 bases identical to TRBD1. V shed 2 bases and J 7 bases; nucleotides not matched to a gene: 12. CDR1 and CDR2 from the germline V gene are GTSNPN and SVGIG (reference sequence). The CDR3 runs 16 residues. The CDR3 nucleotides read TGTGCCTGGAGTCCCGGGACAGGGCATGTGATGCAGCCCCAGCATTTT. It translates to CAWSPGTGHVMQPQHF.

The chain employs TRBV27 and TRBJ2-1, with 14 bases aligning to TRBD2. The CDR3 length is 15 residues. J lost 10 bases, V lost 6 bases, and 8 bases had no gene match. Looked up from germline, CDR1 is MNHEY and CDR2 is SMNVEV (reference sequence). In DNA form, the CDR3 reads TGTGCCAGCAGAACCGGGACTAGCGGGGGCGACGAGCAGTTCTTC. This translates into CASRTGTSGGDEQFF.

A remark on this clone: In the same sample, other DNA sequences code for this CDR3. V gene TRBV19 combines with J gene TRBJ2-7; possibly TRBD2 for D (5 bases). The CDR3 runs to 14 residues. V dropped 1 base and J dropped 2 bases, with 9 bases sitting between them. Germline CDR1 and CDR2: LNHDA and SQIVND (reference sequence). The CDR3 DNA follows: TGTGCCAGTAGTATAGGGACTGGAGCCTACGAGCAGTACTTC. Encoded protein: CASSIGTGAYEQYF.

The chain joins TRBV7-2 to TRBJ1-1; 7 nucleotides agree with TRBD1. Germline CDR1 SGHTA, CDR2 FQGNSA. This CDR3 has 15 amino acids. J was trimmed by 1 base and V by 5 bases; bases with no gene match: 7. As DNA, the CDR3 is TGTGCCAGCAGCGGACAGGCGACTACGAACACTGAAGCTTTCTTT. Protein sequence: CASSGQATTNTEAFF.

This sequence joins TRBV10-2 and TRBJ2-7; TRBD2 matches 7 bases. CDR3 size: 14 residues. V trimming: 5 bases; J trimming: 0 bases; junction bases outside the gene matches: 4. Per the germline V gene, CDR1 is WSHSY and CDR2 is SAAADI. The CDR3 spells CASSKAGNSYEQYF. The DNA of the CDR3 is TGCGCCAGCAGTAAAGCGGGGAACTCCTACGAGCAGTACTTC.

CDR3 in DNA: TGTGCCAGCAGACGGACTAGCGGTCCCAAAAACATTCAGTACTTC. Amino acids: CASRRTSGPKNIQYF. This chain links TRBV3-1 (or the pseudogene TRBV3-2) with TRBJ2-4; 10 bases fit TRBD2. J was trimmed by 2 bases and V by 6 bases; bases with no gene match: 4. The CDR3 is 15 residues long. Looked up from germline, CDR1 is LGHDT and CDR2 is YNNKEL (reference sequence).

In nucleotides, the CDR3 is TGTGCTAGTGTTTCTAGCGGGGGCGCCTACGAGCAGTACTTC. The encoded protein is CASVSSGGAYEQYF. The chain joins TRBV12-5 to TRBJ2-7, with 10 positions matching TRBD2. CDR3 length: 14 residues. The V gene's germline CDR1 is LGHNT and CDR2 FRNRAP. J gave up 2 bases and V 7 bases, and 5 bases lay outside the gene matches.

V gene TRBV28 combines with J gene TRBJ2-2; weak D call: TRBD2 (7 bases). The CDR3 is 17 amino acids. V lost 8 bases, J lost 0 bases, and 19 bases lay in between. CDR1 and CDR2 (germline): MDHEN, SYDVKM. The CDR3 here is CASLKGGVPPNTGELFF. CDR3 in DNA: TGTGCCAGCCTTAAGGGGGGGGTTCCCCCGAACACCGGGGAGCTGTTTTTT.

This clone has a single count. The CDR3 sequence: CASTLTADRGSPLHF. The CDR3 coding sequence is TGCGCCAGCACCCTTACGGCGGACAGGGGTTCACCCCTCCACTTT. V and J are TRBV4-1 and TRBJ1-6; 9 bases align to TRBD1. Unmatched junction bases numbered 10, after V lost 7 bases and J lost 9 bases. The length of the CDR3 is 15 residues. Germline CDR1 and CDR2: MGHRA and YSYEKL.

This rearrangement joins TRBV6-5 to TRBJ1-2; TRBD1 agrees at 7 bases. V lost 4 bases to trimming and J lost 1 base; unmatched junction nucleotides: 9. From germline, CDR1 is MNHEY and CDR2 SVGAGI. This CDR3 is 16 amino acids long. CDR3 DNA: TGTGCCAGCAGTTCCGGACAGGTTCAAAGTAACTATGGCTACACCTTC. This translates into CASSSGQVQSNYGYTF.

This clone showed up just a few times. The J gene is TRBJ1-6, the V gene TRBV30; D perhaps matches TRBD1 (6 bases). V was pared by 3 bases and J by 8 bases, with 17 bases between. This CDR3 region has 15 residues. Per germline, CDR1 GTSNPN and CDR2 SVGIG (reference sequence). The CDR3 loop is CAWSAGGGGYSPLHF. As DNA, the CDR3 is TGTGCCTGGAGCGCTGGCGGCGGGGGCTATTCACCCCTCCACTTT.

V usage is TRBV9 and J usage is TRBJ2-3, with a possible D match to TRBD2 (6 bases). Germline CDR1 reads SGDLS; CDR2 reads YYNGEE. V shed 2 bases and J shed 0 bases, with 10 bases lying between them. CDR3 size: 15 residues. As DNA, the CDR3 is TGTGCCAGCAGCGTGGCTAGCGCTAGCACAGATACGCAGTATTTT. Encoded protein: CASSVASASTDTQYF.

The chain is built from TRBV2 and TRBJ1-5, with D unresolved. CDR3 size: 14 residues. CDR1 is SNHLY and CDR2 is FYNNEI in the germline V gene. V lost 8 bases and J lost 8, with 19 bases in between. DNA for the CDR3: TGTGCCAGCCAGCGGGTGACTAGCGGGGAGCCCCAGCATTTT. It specifies CASQRVTSGEPQHF. The entire variable domain, with the rest obtained from reference TRBV2 and TRBJ1-5, is as follows: EPEVTQTPSHQVTQMGQEVILRCVPISNHLYFYWYRQILGQKVEFLVSFYNNEISEKSEIFDDQFSVERPDGSNFTLKIRSTKLEDSAMYFCASQRVTSGEPQHFGDGTRLSIL.

The V call is TRBV5-1, the J call TRBJ1-2; 9 bases are shared with TRBD1. Per the germline V gene, CDR1 is SGHRS and CDR2 is YFSETQ. V shed 4 bases and J 5 bases; nucleotides not matched to a gene: 3. The length of the CDR3 is 13 residues. In nucleotides, the CDR3 is TGCGCCAGCAGCGGAGGACAGGGGTATGGCTACACCTTC. Encoded protein: CASSGGQGYGYTF.

The chain carries TRBV24-1 and TRBJ2-3; D is possibly TRBD1 (6 bases). The CDR3 runs 14 residues. Germline V gene lookup returns CDR1 KGHDR and CDR2 SFDVKD. V lost 3 bases to trimming and J lost 4 bases, with 10 bases between them. The DNA for the CDR3 is TGTGCCACCAGTGATACGAGGACAGCAGATACGCAGTATTTT. The encoded protein is CATSDTRTADTQYF.

The chain recombines TRBV7-8 with TRBJ1-5; tentative D call: TRBD1 (5 bases). Trimming pared 1 base from V and 2 bases from J, leaving 15 bases between. The CDR3 consists of 17 residues. The germline V gene encodes CDR1 SGHVS and CDR2 FQNEAQ. CDR3 sequence reads: CASSLDLGGKGNQPQHF. For the CDR3, the DNA is TGTGCCAGCAGCTTAGATCTGGGGGGAAAGGGCAATCAGCCCCAGCATTTT.

V usage is TRBV6-5 and J usage is TRBJ1-1; D call uncertain. The ends were cut back, 6 bases at V and 5 bases at J, with 10 bases in the middle. CDR1 and CDR2 (germline): MNHEY, SVGAGI. The CDR3 runs 12 residues. CDR3 nucleotide sequence: TGTGCCAGCAGCGCTGGTAGTACTGAAGCTTTCTTT. Protein: CASSAGSTEAFF.

The chain recombines TRBV6-5 with TRBJ2-7, with D maybe TRBD1 (6 bases). V lost 6 bases and J lost 3, with 15 bases in between. The CDR3 loop spans 14 amino acids. In germline, CDR1 is MNHEY, CDR2 SVGAGI. CDR3 protein: CASRSQQGNYEQYF. In nucleotides, the CDR3 is TGTGCCAGCAGATCCCAACAGGGAAACTACGAGCAGTACTTC.

The CDR3 is CASSTRGGNEQFF. DNA of the CDR3: TGTGCCAGTAGTACGCGGGGGGGTAATGAGCAGTTCTTC. The chain has TRBV19 and TRBJ2-1; 9 bases agree with TRBD2. CDR3 size: 13 residues. The trim removed 4 bases at V and 7 bases at J, leaving 2 bases unmatched. The germline gives CDR1 LNHDA, CDR2 SQIVND (reference sequence).

This clone was observed a handful of times. The CDR3 region is CASTLGPRTYEQYF. DNA for the CDR3: TGCGCCAGCACCCTGGGGCCACGGACCTACGAGCAGTACTTC. The chain employs TRBV4-1 and TRBJ2-7; D is possibly TRBD1 (5 bases). The V gene lost 7 bases and the J gene lost 2 bases, with 15 bases spanning the gap. The CDR3 runs to 14 residues. Germline assignment: CDR1 MGHRA and CDR2 YSYEKL.

The rearrangement joins TRBV24-1 to TRBJ2-1; tentative D call: TRBD1 (6 bases). The CDR3 length is 11 residues. V was cut by 6 bases and J by 15 bases, with 14 bases left in between. CDR1 is KGHDR, CDR2 SFDVKD, per germline. The CDR3 protein is CATSNQGTRFF. The CDR3 bases are TGTGCCACCAGTAATCAGGGGACGCGGTTCTTC.

In its sample, this clone was seen a few times. The chain combines TRBV5-1 with TRBJ2-3, with TRBD2 matching 8 bases. CDR3 size: 14 residues. Germline CDR1 SGHRS, CDR2 YFSETQ. J gave up 4 bases and V 4 bases, and 5 bases lay outside the gene matches. CDR3 DNA sequence: TGCGCCAGCAGCCCAGGACTAGCCTCAGATACGCAGTATTTT. Residues: CASSPGLASDTQYF.

The V call is TRBV28, the J call TRBJ1-6, with TRBD1 identical over 8 bases. The CDR3 has 15 residues. Germline V lookup: CDR1 MDHEN, CDR2 SYDVKM. V shed 3 bases and J 6 bases; nucleotides not matched to a gene: 4. DNA of the CDR3: TGTGCCAGCAGTTTTAAGGACAGGGTTAATTCACCCCTCCACTTT. Translating gives CASSFKDRVNSPLHF.

The genes are TRBV2 and TRBJ2-2; D might be TRBD2 (5 bases). Germline V gene lookup returns CDR1 SNHLY and CDR2 FYNNEI. The V and J ends lost 7 bases and 4 bases respectively, with 13 bases between them. The CDR3 spans 14 residues. The CDR3 region is CASTTLASTGELFF. In DNA form, the CDR3 reads TGTGCCAGCACCACTCTAGCAAGCACCGGGGAGCTGTTTTTT. Full variable domain (outside the CDR3, taken from reference TRBV2 and TRBJ2-2): EPEVTQTPSHQVTQMGQEVILRCVPISNHLYFYWYRQILGQKVEFLVSFYNNEISEKSEIFDDQFSVERPDGSNFTLKIRSTKLEDSAMYFCASTTLASTGELFFGEGSRLTVL.

The chain's CDR3 is CASSLDREDFSYEQYF. The CDR3 nucleotides are TGTGCCAGCAGCTTAGACAGGGAGGATTTCTCCTACGAGCAGTACTTC. The genes are TRBV5-6 and TRBJ2-7, with D possibly being TRBD1 (7 bases). The germline gives CDR1 SGHDT, CDR2 YYEEEE. The CDR3 consists of 16 residues. V dropped 2 bases and J dropped 0 bases, with 15 bases sitting between them.

The gene calls are TRBV13 and TRBJ1-2, with 12 bases matching TRBD1. Germline V gene lookup returns CDR1 PRHDT and CDR2 FYEKMQ (reference sequence). V lost 6 bases and J lost 6; bases outside the gene matches: 11. This CDR3 has 16 amino acids. This CDR3 is CASRPGQGAIENGYTF. The DNA for the CDR3 is TGTGCCAGCAGACCGGGACAGGGGGCAATCGAGAATGGCTACACCTTC.

The V call is TRBV19, the J call TRBJ1-1; weak D call: TRBD1 (6 bases). V gave up 10 bases and J gave up 3 bases, with 18 bases separating them. Germline-derived CDR1 and CDR2 are LNHDA and SQIVND (reference sequence). The CDR3 is made up of 14 amino acids. CDR3 protein: CATLTGGLDTEAFF. CDR3 DNA sequence: TGTGCCACCCTGACCGGGGGGCTGGACACTGAAGCTTTCTTT.

The chain has TRBV19 and TRBJ1-5, with 7 bases lining up with TRBD1. V lost 3 bases to trimming and J lost 5 bases; unmatched junction nucleotides: 7. The length of the CDR3 is 15 residues. The germline CDR1 and CDR2 sequences are LNHDA and SQIVND (reference sequence). CDR3 loop: CASSISTGAHQPQHF. The CDR3 nucleotides are TGTGCCAGTAGTATTAGCACAGGGGCCCATCAGCCCCAGCATTTT.